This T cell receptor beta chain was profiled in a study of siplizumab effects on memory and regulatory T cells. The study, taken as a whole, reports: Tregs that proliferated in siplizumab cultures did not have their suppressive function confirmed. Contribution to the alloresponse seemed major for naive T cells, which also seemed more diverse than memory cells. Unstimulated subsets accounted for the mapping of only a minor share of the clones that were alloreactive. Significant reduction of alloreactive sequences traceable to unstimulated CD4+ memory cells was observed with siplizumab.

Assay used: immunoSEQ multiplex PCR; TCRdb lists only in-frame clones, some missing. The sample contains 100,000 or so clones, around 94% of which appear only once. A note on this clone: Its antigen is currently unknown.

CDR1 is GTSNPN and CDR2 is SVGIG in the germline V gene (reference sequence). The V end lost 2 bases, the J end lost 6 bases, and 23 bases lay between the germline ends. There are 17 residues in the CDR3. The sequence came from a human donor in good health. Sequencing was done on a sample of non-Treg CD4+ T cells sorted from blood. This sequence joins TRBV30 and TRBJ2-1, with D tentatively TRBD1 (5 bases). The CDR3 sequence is CAWSPRWGRVYPNEQFF. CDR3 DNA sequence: TGTGCCTGGAGTCCCCGATGGGGCAGGGTTTATCCCAATGAGCAGTTCTTC.